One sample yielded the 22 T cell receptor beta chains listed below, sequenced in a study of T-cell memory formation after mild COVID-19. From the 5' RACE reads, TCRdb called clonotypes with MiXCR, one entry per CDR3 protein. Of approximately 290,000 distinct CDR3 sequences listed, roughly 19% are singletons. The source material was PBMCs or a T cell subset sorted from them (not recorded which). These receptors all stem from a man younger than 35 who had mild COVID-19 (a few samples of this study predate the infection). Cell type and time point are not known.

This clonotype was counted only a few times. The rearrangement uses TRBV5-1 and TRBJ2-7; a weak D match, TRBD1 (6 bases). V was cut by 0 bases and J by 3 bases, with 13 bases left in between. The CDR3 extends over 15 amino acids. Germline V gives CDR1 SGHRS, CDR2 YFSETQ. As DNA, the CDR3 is TGCGCCAGCAGCTTGGGGACAGCCACTAACTACGAGCAGTACTTC. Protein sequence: CASSLGTATNYEQYF.

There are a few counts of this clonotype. The CDR3 sequence is CAISEPGKDGYTF. The DNA of the CDR3 is TGTGCCATCAGTGAGCCGGGAAAGGACGGCTACACCTTC. This rearrangement joins TRBV10-3 to TRBJ1-2; D call uncertain. Trimming pared 2 bases from V and 8 bases from J, leaving 12 bases between. This CDR3 contains 13 residues. In germline, CDR1 is ENHRY, CDR2 SYGVKD.

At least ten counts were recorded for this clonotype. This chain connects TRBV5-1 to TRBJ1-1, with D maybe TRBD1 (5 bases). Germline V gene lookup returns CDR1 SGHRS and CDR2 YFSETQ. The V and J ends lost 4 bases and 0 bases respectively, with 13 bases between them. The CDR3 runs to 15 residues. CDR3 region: CASSGGRQMNTEAFF. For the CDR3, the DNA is TGCGCCAGCAGCGGCGGACGACAGATGAACACTGAAGCTTTCTTT.

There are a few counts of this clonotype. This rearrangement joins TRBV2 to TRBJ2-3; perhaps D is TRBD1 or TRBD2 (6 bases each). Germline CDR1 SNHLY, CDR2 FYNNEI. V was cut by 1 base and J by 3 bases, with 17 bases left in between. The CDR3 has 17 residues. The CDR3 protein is CASSEGPGAVRTDTQYF. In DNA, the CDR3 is TGTGCCAGCAGTGAAGGGCCGGGGGCGGTTCGGACAGATACGCAGTATTTT.

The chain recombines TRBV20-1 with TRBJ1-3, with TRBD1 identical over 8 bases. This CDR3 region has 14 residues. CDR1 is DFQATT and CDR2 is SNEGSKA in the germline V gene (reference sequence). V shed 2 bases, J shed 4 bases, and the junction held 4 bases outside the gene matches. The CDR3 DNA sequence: TGCAGTGCTAGACCCTGGACAGGGGGAAACACCATATATTTT. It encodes CSARPWTGGNTIYF.

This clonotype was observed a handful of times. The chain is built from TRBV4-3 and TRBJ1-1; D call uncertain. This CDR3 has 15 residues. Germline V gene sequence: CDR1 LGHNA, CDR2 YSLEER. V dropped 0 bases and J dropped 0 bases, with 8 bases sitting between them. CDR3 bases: TGCGCCAGCAGCCAAGATTTCGGGATGAACACTGAAGCTTTCTTT. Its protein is CASSQDFGMNTEAFF.

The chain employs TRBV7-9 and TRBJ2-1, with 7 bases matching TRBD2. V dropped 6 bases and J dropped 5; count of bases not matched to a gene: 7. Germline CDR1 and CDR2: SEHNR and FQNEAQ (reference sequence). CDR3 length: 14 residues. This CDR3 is CASSQGGTHNEQFF. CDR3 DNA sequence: TGTGCCAGCAGTCAGGGAGGGACCCACAATGAGCAGTTCTTC.

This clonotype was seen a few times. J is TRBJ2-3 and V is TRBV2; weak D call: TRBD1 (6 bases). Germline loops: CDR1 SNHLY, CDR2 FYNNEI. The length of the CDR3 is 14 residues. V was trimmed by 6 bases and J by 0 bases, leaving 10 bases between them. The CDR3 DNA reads TGTGCCAGCAGGGATACAGGGAGCACAGATACGCAGTATTTT. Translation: CASRDTGSTDTQYF.

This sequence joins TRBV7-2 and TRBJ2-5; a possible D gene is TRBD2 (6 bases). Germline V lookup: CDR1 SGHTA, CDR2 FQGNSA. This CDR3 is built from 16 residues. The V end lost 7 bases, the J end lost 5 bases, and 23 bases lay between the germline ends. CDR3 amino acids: CASTIHRGLPGETQYF. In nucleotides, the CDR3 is TGTGCCAGCACCATCCATCGGGGACTCCCAGGGGAGACCCAGTACTTC.

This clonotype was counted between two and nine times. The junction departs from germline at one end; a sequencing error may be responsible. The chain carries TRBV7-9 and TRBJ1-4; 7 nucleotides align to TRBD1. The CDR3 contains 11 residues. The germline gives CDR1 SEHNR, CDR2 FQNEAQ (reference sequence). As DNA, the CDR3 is TGTGCCAGCAGCGAGGACAGGCTACCGACTTTT. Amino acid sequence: CASSEDRLPTF.

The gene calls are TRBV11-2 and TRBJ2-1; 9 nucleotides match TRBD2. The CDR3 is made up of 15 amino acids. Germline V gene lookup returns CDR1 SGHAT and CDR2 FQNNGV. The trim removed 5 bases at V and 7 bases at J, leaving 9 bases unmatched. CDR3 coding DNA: TGTGCCAGCAGCATCGCGGGGGGGGGCCAGAATGAGCAGTTCTTC. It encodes CASSIAGGGQNEQFF.

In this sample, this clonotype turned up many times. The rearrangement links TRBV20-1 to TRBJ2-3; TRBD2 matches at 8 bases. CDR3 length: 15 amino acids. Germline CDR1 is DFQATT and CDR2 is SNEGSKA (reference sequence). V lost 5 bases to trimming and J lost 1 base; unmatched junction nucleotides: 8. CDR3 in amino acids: CSAPPGGGGTDTQYF. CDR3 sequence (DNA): TGCAGTGCTCCCCCCGGGGGGGGCGGCACAGATACGCAGTATTTT.

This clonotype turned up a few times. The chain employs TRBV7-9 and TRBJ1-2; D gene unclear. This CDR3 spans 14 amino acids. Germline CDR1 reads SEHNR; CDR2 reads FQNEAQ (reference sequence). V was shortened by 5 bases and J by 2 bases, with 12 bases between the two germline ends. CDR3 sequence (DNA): TGTGCCAGCAGCCCCCGGCACCCAAACTATGGCTACACCTTC. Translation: CASSPRHPNYGYTF.

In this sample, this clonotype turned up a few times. CDR3 nucleotide sequence: TGTGCCAGCAGCCCAGGACAGGTGTATAATTCACCCCTCCACTTT. It specifies CASSPGQVYNSPLHF. V and J are TRBV25-1 and TRBJ1-6; 7 bases agree with TRBD1. Losses at the gene ends were 6 bases for V and 4 bases for J; bases not matched to a gene: 6. CDR1 MGHDK and CDR2 SYGVNS come from the germline V gene. The CDR3 loop spans 15 amino acids.

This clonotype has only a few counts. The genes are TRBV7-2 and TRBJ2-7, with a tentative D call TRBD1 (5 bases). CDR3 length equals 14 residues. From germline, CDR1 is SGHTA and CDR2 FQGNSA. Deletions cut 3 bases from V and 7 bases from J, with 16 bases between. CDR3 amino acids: CASSLDTGLREQYF. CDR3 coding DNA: TGTGCCAGCAGCTTGGACACTGGTCTACGAGAGCAGTACTTC. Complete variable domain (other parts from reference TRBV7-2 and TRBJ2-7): GAGVSQSPSNKVTEKGKDVELRCDPISGHTALYWYRQSLGQGLEFLIYFQGNSAPDKSGLPSDRFSAERTGGSVSTLTIQRTQQEDSAVYLCASSLDTGLREQYFGPGTRLTVT.

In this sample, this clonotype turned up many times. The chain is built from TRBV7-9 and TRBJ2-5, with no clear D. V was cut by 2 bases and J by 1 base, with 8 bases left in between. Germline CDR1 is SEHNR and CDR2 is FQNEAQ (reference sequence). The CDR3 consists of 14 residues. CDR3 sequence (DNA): TGTGCCAGCAGCTTAAGGGCGGTCCAAGAGACCCAGTACTTC. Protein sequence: CASSLRAVQETQYF.

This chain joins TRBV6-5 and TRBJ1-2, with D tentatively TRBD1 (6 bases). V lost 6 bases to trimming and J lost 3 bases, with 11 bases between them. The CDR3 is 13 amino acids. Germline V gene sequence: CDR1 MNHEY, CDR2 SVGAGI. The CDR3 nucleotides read TGTGCCAGCAGGGCACAGGGTTACTATGGCTACACCTTC. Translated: CASRAQGYYGYTF.

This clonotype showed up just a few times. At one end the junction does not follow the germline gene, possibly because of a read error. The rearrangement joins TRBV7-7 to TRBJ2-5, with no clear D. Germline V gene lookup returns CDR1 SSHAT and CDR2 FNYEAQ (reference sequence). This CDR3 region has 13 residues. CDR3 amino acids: CASSQSNQETQYF. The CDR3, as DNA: TGTGCTAGCAGTCAGAGTAACCAAGAGACCCAGTACTTC. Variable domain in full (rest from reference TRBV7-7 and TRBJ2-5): GAGVSQSPRYKVTKRGQDVTLRCDPISSHATLYWYQQALGQGPEFLTYFNYEAQPDKSGLPSDRFSAERPEGSISTLTIQRTEQRDSAMYRCASSQSNQETQYFGPGTRLLVL.

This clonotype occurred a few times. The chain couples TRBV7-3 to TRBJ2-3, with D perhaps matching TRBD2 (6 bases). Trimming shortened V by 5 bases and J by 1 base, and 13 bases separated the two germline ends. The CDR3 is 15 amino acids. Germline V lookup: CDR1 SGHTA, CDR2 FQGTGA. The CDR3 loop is CASSPTSFRTDTQYF. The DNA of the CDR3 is TGTGCCAGCAGCCCAACTAGCTTCCGCACAGATACGCAGTATTTT.

CDR3 protein: CASSLGVNTQYF. CDR3 sequence (DNA): TGTGCCAGCAGTTTAGGTGTGAATACGCAGTATTTT. The chain couples TRBV28 to TRBJ2-3; D not resolved. The CDR3 consists of 12 residues. Germline-derived CDR1 and CDR2 are MDHEN and SYDVKM. Trimming removed 2 bases at V and 7 bases at J, with 7 bases between.

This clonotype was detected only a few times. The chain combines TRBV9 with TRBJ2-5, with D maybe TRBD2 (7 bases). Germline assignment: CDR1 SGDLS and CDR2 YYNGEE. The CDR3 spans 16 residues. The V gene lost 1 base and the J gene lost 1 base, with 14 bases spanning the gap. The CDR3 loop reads CASSVWEGGSQETQYF. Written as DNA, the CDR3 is TGTGCCAGCAGCGTATGGGAGGGGGGTTCCCAAGAGACCCAGTACTTC.

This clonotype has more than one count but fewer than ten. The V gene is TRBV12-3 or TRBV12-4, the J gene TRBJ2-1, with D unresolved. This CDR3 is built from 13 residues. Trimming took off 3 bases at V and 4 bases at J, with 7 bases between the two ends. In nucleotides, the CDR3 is TGTGCCAGCAGTTTGTATGGTTACAATGAGCAGTTCTTC. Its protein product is CASSLYGYNEQFF.